The present entry profiles one T cell receptor (beta chain) with its context. Per the study methods: Reference gene primer amplification yielded estimated nucleated cell counts. TCRdb's copy holds only in-frame clones and misses some; the assay was immunoSEQ multiplex PCR. V, J and clone size derive from that table, while D and trimming were established from the DNA sequence. Among under 95,000 clones listed, approximately 89% were seen once. This sample is part of a study of blood T cell repertoires in COVID-19. Study as a whole: Spain, Italy and the United States supplied samples that represented acute and convalescent COVID-19. The analysed material was cDNA or gDNA that came from T cells, B-cell-depleted T cells, or PBMCs.

This CDR3 comprises 13 residues. Trimming pared 5 bases from V and 3 bases from J, leaving 11 bases between. Germline V gene data show CDR1 as SEHNR and CDR2 as FQNEAQ (reference sequence). The chain couples TRBV7-9 to TRBJ2-7; D is perhaps TRBD2 (6 bases). The sequenced sample was peripheral blood. This clonotype was sampled from a man aged 50-60 years with COVID-19, enrolled during active disease. The CDR3 spells CASSHGGIYEQYF. DNA of the CDR3: TGTGCCAGCAGCCACGGAGGGATCTACGAGCAGTACTTC.